This T cell receptor beta chain emerged from a study of cytomegalovirus exposure and HLA in healthy donors. The CDR3 is 16 amino acids. The germline V gene encodes CDR1 SGHTA and CDR2 FQGNSA. V lost 4 bases to trimming and J lost 1 base; unmatched junction nucleotides: 10. A word on this clone: Its antigen remains unidentified.

General study findings and limits: In a later analysis, V- and J-gene trimming of beta chains associated with a DCLRE1C missense variant, replicated independently. Rare TCR sequences predominated, though certain public TCRs were found in many donors.

With 60 Vbeta and 13 Jbeta primers, the PCR was carried out. Libraries were prepared by immunoSEQ multiplex PCR; TCRdb keeps only in-frame clonotypes and omits some of them. The sample consists of under 200,000 clones, around 80% of them appearing once. The sequenced material came from PBMCs. The receptor was derived from a female donor in good health and CMV-seronegative. This sequence joins TRBV7-2 and TRBJ2-7; 7 bases are a match to TRBD1. The CDR3 nucleotides read TGTGCCAGCAGCTCCAACAGGGGTACTAGGTCCTACGAGCAGTACTTC. This codes for CASSSNRGTRSYEQYF.